This T cell receptor beta chain was sequenced for a study of shared clonotypes between healthy human individuals. Study-level results: Across subsets, estimated richness was generally greater for naive than for memory populations. Relative to clonotypes present in all four donors, those not shared had lower generation probabilities.

Concerning this clone itself: Its target is not known.

A deep-level run was used for the assay. Clones were read by immunoSEQ multiplex PCR, and TCRdb kept only the in-frame ones, dropping some. The sample records just over 2,000,000 clones, roughly 94% being singletons. There were no recent acute infections or vaccinations among the donors, who were healthy HIV-negative adults. This clonotype was sampled from a man between 18 and 29 years old in good health. Material for sequencing was naive CD4+ T cells sorted from blood. The sample's subset: CD45RA+ positively selected.

The chain's CDR3 is CASSVVAGGYGYTF. Here the CDR3 DNA reads TGTGCCAGCAGCGTAGTGGCAGGGGGCTATGGCTACACCTTC. The chain couples TRBV9 to TRBJ1-2; 7 bases match TRBD1. CDR3 length: 14 residues. The V gene's germline CDR1 is SGDLS and CDR2 YYNGEE. Unmatched junction bases numbered 3, after V lost 0 bases and J lost 4 bases.